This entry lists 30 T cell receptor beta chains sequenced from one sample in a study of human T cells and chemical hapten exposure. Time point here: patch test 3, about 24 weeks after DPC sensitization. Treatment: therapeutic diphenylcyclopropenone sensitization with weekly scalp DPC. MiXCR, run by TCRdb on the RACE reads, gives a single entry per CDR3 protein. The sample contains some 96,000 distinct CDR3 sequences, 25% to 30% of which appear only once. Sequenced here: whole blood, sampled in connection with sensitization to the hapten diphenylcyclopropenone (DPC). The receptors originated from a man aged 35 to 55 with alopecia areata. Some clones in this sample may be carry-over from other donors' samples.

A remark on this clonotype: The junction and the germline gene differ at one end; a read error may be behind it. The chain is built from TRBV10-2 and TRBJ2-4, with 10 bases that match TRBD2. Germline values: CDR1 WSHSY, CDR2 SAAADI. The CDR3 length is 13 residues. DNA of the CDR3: TGCGCCACCAGCGGGAGGGGGAAAAGCATTCAGTACTTC. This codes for CATSGRGKSIQYF.

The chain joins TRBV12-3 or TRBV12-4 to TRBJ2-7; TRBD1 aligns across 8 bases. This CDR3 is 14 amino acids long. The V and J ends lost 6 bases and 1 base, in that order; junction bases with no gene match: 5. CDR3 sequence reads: CASSPTGGSYEQYF. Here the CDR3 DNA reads TGTGCCAGCAGCCCTACAGGGGGTTCCTACGAGCAGTACTTC.

DNA of the CDR3: TGTGCCAGCAGGCTGAGCGGCACAGATACGCAGTATTTT. This translates into CASRLSGTDTQYF. This rearrangement joins TRBV6-1 to TRBJ2-3; D call uncertain. Germline lookup yields CDR1 MNHNS and CDR2 SASEGT. This CDR3 is 13 amino acids long. The V end was cut by 6 bases, the J end by 1 base, with 8 bases between.

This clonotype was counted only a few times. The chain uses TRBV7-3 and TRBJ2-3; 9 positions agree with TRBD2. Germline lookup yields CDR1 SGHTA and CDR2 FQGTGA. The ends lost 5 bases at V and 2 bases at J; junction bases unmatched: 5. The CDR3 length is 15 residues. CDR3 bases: TGTGCCAGCAGCATGGCGGGGGGGGTCACAGATACGCAGTATTTT. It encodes CASSMAGGVTDTQYF.

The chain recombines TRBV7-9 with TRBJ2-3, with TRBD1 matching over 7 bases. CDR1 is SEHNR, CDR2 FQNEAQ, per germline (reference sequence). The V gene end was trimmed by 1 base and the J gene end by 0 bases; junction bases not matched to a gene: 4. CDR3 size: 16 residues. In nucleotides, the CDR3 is TGTGCCAGCAGCTTAGGTTCGGGACAGAGCACAGATACGCAGTATTTT. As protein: CASSLGSGQSTDTQYF.

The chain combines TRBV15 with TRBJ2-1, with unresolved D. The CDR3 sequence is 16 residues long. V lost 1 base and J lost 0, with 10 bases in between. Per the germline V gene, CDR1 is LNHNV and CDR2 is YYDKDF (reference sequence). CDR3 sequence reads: CATSRVMLSSYNEQFF. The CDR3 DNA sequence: TGTGCCACCAGCAGAGTAATGTTAAGCTCCTACAATGAGCAGTTCTTC.

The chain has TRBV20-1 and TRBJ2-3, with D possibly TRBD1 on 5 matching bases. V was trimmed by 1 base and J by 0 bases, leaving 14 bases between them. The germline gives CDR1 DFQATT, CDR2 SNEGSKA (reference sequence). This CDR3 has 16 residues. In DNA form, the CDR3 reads TGCAGTGCTAGAGGAAATGCCCAGGGAAGCACAGATACGCAGTATTTT. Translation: CSARGNAQGSTDTQYF.

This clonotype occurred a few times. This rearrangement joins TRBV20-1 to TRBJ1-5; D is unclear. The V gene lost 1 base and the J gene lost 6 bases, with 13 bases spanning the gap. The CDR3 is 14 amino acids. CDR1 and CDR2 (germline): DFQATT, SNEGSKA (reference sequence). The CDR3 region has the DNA TGCAGTGCTAGAGGATCGAGGGCAGGTCAGCCCCAGCATTTT. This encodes CSARGSRAGQPQHF.

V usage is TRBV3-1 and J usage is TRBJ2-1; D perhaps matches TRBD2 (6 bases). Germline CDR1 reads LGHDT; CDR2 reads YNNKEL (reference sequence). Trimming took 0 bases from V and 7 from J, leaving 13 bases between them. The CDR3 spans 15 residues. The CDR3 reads CASSQDGSKGNEQFF. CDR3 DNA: TGTGCCAGCAGCCAAGACGGGAGTAAGGGAAATGAGCAGTTCTTC.

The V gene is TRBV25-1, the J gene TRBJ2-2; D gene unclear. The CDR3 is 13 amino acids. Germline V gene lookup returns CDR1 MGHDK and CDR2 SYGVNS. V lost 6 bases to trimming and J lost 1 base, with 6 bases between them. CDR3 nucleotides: TGTGCCAGCAGCGCTAAGAACACCGGGGAGCTGTTTTTT. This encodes CASSAKNTGELFF.

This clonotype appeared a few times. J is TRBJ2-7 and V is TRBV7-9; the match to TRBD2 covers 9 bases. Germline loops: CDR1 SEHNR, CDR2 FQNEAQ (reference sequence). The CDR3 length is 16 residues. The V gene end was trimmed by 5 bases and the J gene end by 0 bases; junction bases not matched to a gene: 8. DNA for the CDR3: TGTGCCAGCAGCCCTTTCGGACTAGCGAGCTCCTACGAGCAGTACTTC. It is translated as CASSPFGLASSYEQYF.

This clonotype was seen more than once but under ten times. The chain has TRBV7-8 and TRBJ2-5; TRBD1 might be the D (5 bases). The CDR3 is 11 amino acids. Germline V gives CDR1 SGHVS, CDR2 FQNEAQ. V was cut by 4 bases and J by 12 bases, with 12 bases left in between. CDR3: CASSYRTGKYF. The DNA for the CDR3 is TGTGCCAGCAGCTACCGAACAGGAAAGTACTTC. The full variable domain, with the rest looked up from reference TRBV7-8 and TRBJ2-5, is GAGVSQSPRYKVAKRGQDVALRCDPISGHVSLFWYQQALGQGPEFLTYFQNEAQLDKSGLPSDRFFAERPEGSVSTLKIQRTQQEDSAVYLCASSYRTGKYFGPGTRLLVL.

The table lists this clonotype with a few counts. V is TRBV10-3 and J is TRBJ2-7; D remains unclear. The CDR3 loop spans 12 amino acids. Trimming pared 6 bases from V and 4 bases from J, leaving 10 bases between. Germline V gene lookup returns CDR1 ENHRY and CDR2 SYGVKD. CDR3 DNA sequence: TGTGCCATCAGCCTTGACGCTTACGAGCAGTACTTC. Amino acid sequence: CAISLDAYEQYF.

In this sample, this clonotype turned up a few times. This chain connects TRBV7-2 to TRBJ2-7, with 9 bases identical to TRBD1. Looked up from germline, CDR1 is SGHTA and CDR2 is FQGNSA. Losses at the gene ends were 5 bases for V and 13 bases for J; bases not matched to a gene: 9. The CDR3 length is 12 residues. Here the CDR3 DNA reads TGTGCCAGCAGCACGGGACAGGGAAGCAAATACTTC. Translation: CASSTGQGSKYF. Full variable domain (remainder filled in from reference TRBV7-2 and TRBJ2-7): GAGVSQSPSNKVTEKGKDVELRCDPISGHTALYWYRQSLGQGLEFLIYFQGNSAPDKSGLPSDRFSAERTGGSVSTLTIQRTQQEDSAVYLCASSTGQGSKYFGPGTRLTVT.

As DNA, the CDR3 is TGTGCCAGCAGTCTACAGGGGAACACCGGGGAGCTGTTTTTT. Translating gives CASSLQGNTGELFF. The chain is built from TRBV12-3 or TRBV12-4 and TRBJ2-2, with D possibly being TRBD1 (6 bases). The V gene lost 5 bases and the J gene lost 1 base, with 8 bases spanning the gap. The CDR3 totals 14 residues.

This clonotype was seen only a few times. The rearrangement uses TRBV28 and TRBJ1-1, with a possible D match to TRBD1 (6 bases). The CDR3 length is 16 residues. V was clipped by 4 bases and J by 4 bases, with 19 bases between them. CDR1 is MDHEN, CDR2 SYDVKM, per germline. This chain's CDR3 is CASSSPQGSGSTEAFF. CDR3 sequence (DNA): TGTGCCAGCAGTTCCCCACAGGGTTCGGGTTCCACTGAAGCTTTCTTT. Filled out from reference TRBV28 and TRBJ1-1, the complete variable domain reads DVKVTQSSRYLVKRTGEKVFLECVQDMDHENMFWYRQDPGLGLRLIYFSYDVKMKEKGDIPEGYSVSREKKERFSLILESASTNQTSMYLCASSSPQGSGSTEAFFGQGTRLTVV.

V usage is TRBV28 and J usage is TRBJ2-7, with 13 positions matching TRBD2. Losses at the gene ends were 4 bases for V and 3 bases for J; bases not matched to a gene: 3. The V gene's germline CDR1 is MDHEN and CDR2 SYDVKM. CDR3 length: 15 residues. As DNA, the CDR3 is TGTGCCAGCAGTTGGACTAGCGGGAGATTCTACGAGCAGTACTTC. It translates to CASSWTSGRFYEQYF.

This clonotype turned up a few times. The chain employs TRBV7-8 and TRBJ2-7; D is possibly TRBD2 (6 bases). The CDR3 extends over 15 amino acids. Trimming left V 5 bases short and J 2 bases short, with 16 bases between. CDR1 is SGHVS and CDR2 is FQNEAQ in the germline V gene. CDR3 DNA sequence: TGTGCCAGCAGCCCGCCCAGCGGGCTCACCTACGAGCAGTACTTC. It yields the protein CASSPPSGLTYEQYF. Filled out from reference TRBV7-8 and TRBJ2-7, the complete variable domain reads GAGVSQSPRYKVAKRGQDVALRCDPISGHVSLFWYQQALGQGPEFLTYFQNEAQLDKSGLPSDRFFAERPEGSVSTLKIQRTQQEDSAVYLCASSPPSGLTYEQYFGPGTRLTVT.

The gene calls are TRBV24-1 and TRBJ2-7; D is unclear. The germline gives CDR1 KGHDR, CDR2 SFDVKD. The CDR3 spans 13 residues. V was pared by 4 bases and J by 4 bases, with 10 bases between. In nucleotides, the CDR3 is TGTGCCACCAGTGACCCTGGAAAATACGAGCAGTACTTC. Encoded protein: CATSDPGKYEQYF.

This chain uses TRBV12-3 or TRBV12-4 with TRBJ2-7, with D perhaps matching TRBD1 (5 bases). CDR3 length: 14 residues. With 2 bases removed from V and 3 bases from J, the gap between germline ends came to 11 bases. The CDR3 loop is CASSLTGLGYEQYF. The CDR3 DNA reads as TGTGCCAGCAGTTTAACAGGTTTGGGCTACGAGCAGTACTTC.

CDR3: CASSLALGSRDTQYF. CDR3 nucleotides: TGTGCCAGCAGCTTAGCGTTAGGGTCCAGAGATACGCAGTATTTT. The chain is built from TRBV7-8 and TRBJ2-3; no definite D call. With 0 bases removed from V and 5 bases from J, the gap between germline ends came to 12 bases. In germline, CDR1 is SGHVS, CDR2 FQNEAQ. CDR3 length: 15 amino acids.

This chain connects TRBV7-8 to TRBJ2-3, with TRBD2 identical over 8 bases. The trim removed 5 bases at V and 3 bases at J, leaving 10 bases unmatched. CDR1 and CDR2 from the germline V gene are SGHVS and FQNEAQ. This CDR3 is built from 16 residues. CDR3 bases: TGTGCCAGCAGCCGACTCAGCGGGAGTCAAACAGATACGCAGTATTTT. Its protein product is CASSRLSGSQTDTQYF. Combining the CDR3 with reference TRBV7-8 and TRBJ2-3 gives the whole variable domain GAGVSQSPRYKVAKRGQDVALRCDPISGHVSLFWYQQALGQGPEFLTYFQNEAQLDKSGLPSDRFFAERPEGSVSTLKIQRTQQEDSAVYLCASSRLSGSQTDTQYFGPGTRLTVL.

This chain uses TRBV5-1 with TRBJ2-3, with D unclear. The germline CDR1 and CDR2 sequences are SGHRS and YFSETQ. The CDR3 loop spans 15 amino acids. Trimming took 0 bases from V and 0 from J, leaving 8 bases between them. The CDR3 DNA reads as TGCGCCAGCAGCTTGGAAACCCCTAGCACAGATACGCAGTATTTT. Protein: CASSLETPSTDTQYF.

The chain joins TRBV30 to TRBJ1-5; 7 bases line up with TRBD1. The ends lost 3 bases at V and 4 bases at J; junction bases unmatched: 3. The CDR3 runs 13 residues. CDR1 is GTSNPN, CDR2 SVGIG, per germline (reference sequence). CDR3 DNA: TGTGCCTGGAGCGGGACAGAGAATCAGCCCCAGCATTTT. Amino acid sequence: CAWSGTENQPQHF.

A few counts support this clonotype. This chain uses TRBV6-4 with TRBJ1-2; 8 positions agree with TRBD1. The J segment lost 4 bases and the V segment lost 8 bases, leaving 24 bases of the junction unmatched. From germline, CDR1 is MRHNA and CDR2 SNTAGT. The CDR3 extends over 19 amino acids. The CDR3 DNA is TGTGCCAGCCCCTCCTGGTCATTGACAGGGGTGAGAAAAGTCTATGGCTACACCTTC. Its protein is CASPSWSLTGVRKVYGYTF.

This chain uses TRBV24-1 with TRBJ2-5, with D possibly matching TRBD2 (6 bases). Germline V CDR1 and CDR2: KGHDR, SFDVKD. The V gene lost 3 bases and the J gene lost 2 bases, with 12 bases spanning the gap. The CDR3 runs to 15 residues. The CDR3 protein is CATSDIAAGQETQYF. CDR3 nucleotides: TGTGCCACCAGTGATATAGCGGCAGGGCAAGAGACCCAGTACTTC.

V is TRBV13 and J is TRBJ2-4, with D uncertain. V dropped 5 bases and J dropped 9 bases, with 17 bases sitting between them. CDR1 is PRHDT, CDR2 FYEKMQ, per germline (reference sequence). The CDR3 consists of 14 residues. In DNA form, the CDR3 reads TGTGCCAGCAGCCAAGGGATAGCTGATGTCATTCAGTACTTC. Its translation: CASSQGIADVIQYF.

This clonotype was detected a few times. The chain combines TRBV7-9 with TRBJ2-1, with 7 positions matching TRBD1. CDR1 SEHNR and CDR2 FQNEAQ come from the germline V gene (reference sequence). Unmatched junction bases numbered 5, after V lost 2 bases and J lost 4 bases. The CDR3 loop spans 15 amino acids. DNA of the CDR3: TGTGCCAGCAGCTTAACCGGGACAGATTACAATGAGCAGTTCTTC. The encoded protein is CASSLTGTDYNEQFF.

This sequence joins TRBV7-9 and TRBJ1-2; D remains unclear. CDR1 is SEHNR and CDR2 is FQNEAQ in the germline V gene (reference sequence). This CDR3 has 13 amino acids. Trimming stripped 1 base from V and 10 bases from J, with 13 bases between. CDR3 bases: TGTGCCAGCAGCTTAGAACAGACCTATAACTACACCTTC. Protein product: CASSLEQTYNYTF.

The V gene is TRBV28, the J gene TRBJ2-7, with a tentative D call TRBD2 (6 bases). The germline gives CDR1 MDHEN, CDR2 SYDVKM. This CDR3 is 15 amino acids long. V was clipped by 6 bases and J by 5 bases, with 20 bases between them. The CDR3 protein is CASSQPGAPGNEQYF. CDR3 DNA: TGTGCCAGCAGCCAGCCGGGAGCACCAGGGAACGAGCAGTACTTC.